This T cell receptor (beta chain) was documented in a study of OX40 agonist ivuxolimab in advanced cancers. At the level of the study: The mean age was roughly 60 years, ranging from roughly 23 to 90, with over 70% of participants male. Prior therapy, whether anti-PD-1, anti-PD-L1 or anti-CTLA-4, was allowed, and about 40% had some. Findings and caveats of the study: Clonal expansion among partial responders at 0.1-3.0 mg/kg ranked near the lowest.

Looked up from germline, CDR1 is SNHLY and CDR2 is FYNNEI. This CDR3 is 13 amino acids long. V shed 6 bases and J shed 10 bases, with 18 bases lying between them. Sequencing was performed with immunoSEQ multiplex PCR; in TCRdb, only in-frame clones are kept and a portion is missing. Of roughly 100,000 clones listed, 70% to 90% were seen once; the top ten hold 5.5%. A note on this clone: The antigen is unknown.

This chain connects TRBV2 to TRBJ1-1; TRBD1 might be the D (5 bases). This sequence was found in an adult with an advanced solid tumor such as melanoma, head and neck, liver or kidney cancer. Here the sequenced sample was CD4+ or CD8+ T cells sorted from blood, taken in a trial of the OX40 agonist ivuxolimab. The CDR3 coding sequence is TGTGCCAGCAGGGGACGGACCGACTGGGGAGCTTTCTTT. Amino acid sequence: CASRGRTDWGAFF.